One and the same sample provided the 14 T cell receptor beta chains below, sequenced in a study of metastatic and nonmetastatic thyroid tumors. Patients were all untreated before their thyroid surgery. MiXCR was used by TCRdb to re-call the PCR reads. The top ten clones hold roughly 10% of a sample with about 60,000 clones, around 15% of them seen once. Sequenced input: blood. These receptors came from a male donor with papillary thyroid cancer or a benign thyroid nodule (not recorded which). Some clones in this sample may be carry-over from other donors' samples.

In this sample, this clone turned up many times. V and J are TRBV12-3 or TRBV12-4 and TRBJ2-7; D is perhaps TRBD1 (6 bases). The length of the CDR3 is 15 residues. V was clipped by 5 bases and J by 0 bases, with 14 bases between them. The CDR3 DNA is TGTGCCAGCAGTCCCCCAGGGGAAAGCTCCTACGAGCAGTACTTC. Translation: CASSPPGESSYEQYF.

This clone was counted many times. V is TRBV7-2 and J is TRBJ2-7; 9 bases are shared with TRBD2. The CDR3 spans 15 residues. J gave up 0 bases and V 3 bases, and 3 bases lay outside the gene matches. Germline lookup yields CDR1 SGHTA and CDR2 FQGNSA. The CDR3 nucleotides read TGTGCCAGCAGCTTGAGCGGGGGGTCCTCCTACGAGCAGTACTTC. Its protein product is CASSLSGGSSYEQYF.

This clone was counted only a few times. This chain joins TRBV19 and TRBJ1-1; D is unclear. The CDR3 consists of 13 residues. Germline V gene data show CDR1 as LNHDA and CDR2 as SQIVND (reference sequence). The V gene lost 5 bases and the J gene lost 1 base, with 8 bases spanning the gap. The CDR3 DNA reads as TGTGCCAGTAGTCTTTGGGGGAACACTGAAGCTTTCTTT. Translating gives CASSLWGNTEAFF. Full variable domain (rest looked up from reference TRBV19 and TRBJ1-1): DGGITQSPKYLFRKEGQNVTLSCEQNLNHDAMYWYRQDPGQGLRLIYYSQIVNDFQKGDIAEGYSVSREKKESFPLTVTSAQKNPTAFYLCASSLWGNTEAFFGQGTRLTVV.

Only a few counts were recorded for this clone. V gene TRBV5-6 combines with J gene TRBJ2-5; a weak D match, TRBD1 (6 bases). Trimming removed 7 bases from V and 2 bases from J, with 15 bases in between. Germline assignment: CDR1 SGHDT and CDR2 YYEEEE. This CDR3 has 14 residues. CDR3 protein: CASSGQQLQETQYF. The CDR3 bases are TGTGCCAGCTCTGGACAGCAACTTCAAGAGACCCAGTACTTC.

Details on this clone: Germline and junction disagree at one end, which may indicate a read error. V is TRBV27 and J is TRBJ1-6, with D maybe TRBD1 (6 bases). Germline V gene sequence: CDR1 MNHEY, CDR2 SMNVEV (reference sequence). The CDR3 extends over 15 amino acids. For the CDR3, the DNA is TGTGCCAGCAGTTTAACGGGACACAGCTCTTCACTCCTCCACTTT. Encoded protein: CASSLTGHSSSLLHF.

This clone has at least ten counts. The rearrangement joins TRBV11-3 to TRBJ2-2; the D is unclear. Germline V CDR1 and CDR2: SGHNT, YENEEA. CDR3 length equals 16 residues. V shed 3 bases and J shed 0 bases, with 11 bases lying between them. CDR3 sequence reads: CASSFNFLANTGELFF. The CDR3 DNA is TGTGCCAGCAGCTTTAATTTCCTGGCGAACACCGGGGAGCTGTTTTTT. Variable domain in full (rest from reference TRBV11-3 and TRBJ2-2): EAGVVQSPRYKIIEKKQPVAFWCNPISGHNTLYWYLQNLGQGPELLIRYENEEAVDDSQLPKDRFSAERLKGVDSTLKIQPAELGDSAVYLCASSFNFLANTGELFFGEGSRLTVL.

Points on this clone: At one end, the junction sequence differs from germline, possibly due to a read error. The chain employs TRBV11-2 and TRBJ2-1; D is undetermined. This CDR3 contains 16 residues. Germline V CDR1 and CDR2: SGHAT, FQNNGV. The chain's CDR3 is CSSSPRRSVPYNEQFF. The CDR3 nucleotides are TGTTCCAGCAGCCCACGGCGCTCGGTACCCTACAATGAGCAGTTCTTC.

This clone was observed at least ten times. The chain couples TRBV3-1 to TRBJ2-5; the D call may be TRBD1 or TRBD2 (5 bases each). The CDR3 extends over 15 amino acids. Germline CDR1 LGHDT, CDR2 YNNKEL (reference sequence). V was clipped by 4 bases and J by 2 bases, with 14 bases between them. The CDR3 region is CASSPMRGTQETQYF. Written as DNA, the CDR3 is TGTGCCAGCAGCCCTATGAGGGGAACTCAAGAGACCCAGTACTTC.

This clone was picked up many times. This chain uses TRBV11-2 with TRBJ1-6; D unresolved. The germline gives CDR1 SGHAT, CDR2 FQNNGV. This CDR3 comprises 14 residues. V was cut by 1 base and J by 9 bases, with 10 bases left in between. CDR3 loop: CASSLASSGSPLHF. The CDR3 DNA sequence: TGTGCCAGCAGCTTAGCATCCTCTGGTTCACCCCTCCACTTT.

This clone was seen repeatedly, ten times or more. The CDR3 nucleotides are TGTGCCAGCAGCCCCTACCGGGAGTCAAGCTACAATGAGCAGTTCTTC. Protein sequence: CASSPYRESSYNEQFF. This rearrangement joins TRBV3-1 to TRBJ2-1, with D maybe TRBD2 (6 bases). The CDR3 spans 16 residues. V was cut by 4 bases and J by 3 bases, with 16 bases left in between. Germline values: CDR1 LGHDT, CDR2 YNNKEL (reference sequence).

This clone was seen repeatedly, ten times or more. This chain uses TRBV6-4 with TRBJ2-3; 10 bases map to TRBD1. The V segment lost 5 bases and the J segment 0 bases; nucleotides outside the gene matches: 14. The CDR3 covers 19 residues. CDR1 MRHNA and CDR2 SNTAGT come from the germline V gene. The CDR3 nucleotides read TGTGCCAGCAGTCCCCCCCGGGACAGGGGTGAAGGTAGCACAGATACGCAGTATTTT. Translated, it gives CASSPPRDRGEGSTDTQYF.

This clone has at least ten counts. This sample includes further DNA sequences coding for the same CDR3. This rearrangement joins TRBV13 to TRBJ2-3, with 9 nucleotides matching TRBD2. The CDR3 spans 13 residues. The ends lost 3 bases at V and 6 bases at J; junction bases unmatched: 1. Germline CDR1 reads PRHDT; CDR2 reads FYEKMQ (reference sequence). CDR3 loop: CASSFLAGDTQYF. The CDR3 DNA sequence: TGTGCCAGCAGCTTTCTAGCGGGGGATACGCAGTATTTT.

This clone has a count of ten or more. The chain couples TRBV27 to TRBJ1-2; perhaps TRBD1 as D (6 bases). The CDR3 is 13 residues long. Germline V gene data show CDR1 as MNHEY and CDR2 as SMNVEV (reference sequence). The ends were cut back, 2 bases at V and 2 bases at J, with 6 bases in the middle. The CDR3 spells CASSLQGNYGYTF. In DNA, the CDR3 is TGTGCCAGCAGTTTACAGGGGAACTATGGCTACACCTTC.

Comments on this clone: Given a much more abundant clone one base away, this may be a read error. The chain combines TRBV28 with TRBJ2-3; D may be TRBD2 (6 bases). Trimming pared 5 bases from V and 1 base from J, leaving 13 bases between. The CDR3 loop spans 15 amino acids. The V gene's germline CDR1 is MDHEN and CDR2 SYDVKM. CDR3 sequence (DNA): TGTGCCAGCAGTAGGCTAGCGTGGGGCACAGATACGCAGTATTTT. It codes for CASSRLAWGTDTQYF.